A selection of T cell receptor beta chains follows, all from one sample in a study of shared clonotypes between healthy human individuals. Method: immunoSEQ multiplex PCR; TCRdb's copy keeps in-frame clones and lacks some. The table shows fewer than 2.5 million clones, with 90% to 95% occurring only once. Sequencing input: naive CD4+ T cells from PBMCs. The receptor source for this set is a man in his late teens or twenties in good health. Some clones in this sample may be carry-over from other donors' samples. Both conserved end residues are part of each CDR3. A D gene is named only where the DNA matches it firmly. The listing skips clone size in some rows; elsewhere it reads once, few, many or a size class.

J: TRBJ2-3
size: .
V: TRBV7-2
D: .
CDR3: CASAPEASGTDTQYF
DNA: TGTGCCAGCGCACCCGAGGCAAGCGGCACAGATACGCAGTATTTT

J: TRBJ1-1
size: few
V: TRBV6-5
D: .
CDR3: CASSYLNTEAFF
DNA: TGTGCCAGCAGTTACTTGAACACTGAAGCTTTCTTT

J: TRBJ1-1
size: once
V: TRBV9
D: .
CDR3: CASSVGGRKNTEAFF
DNA: TGTGCCAGCAGCGTAGGGGGCAGAAAGAACACTGAAGCTTTCTTT

J: TRBJ2-1
size: .
V: TRBV2
D: TRBD2
CDR3: CASSEFLSGRARDNEQFF
DNA: TGTGCCAGCAGTGAATTTCTGAGCGGGAGGGCCCGGGACAATGAGCAGTTCTTC

J: TRBJ1-1
size: .
V: TRBV19
D: .
CDR3: CASSIPYKDGLNTEAFF
DNA: TGTGCCAGTAGTATCCCCTACAAAGACGGACTGAACACTGAAGCTTTCTTT

J: TRBJ1-1
size: .
V: TRBV5-1
D: TRBD1
CDR3: CASSLGTGEAFF
DNA: TGCGCCAGCAGCTTGGGGACAGGTGAAGCTTTCTTT

J: TRBJ1-3
size: .
V: TRBV5-1
D: .
CDR3: CASSLTIQDSGNTIYF
DNA: TGCGCCAGCAGCTTAACAATACAGGACTCTGGAAACACCATATATTTT

J: TRBJ1-5
size: .
V: TRBV28
D: .
CDR3: CASSLGGPNQPQHF
DNA: TGTGCCAGCAGTCTCGGGGGTCCCAATCAGCCCCAGCATTTT

J: TRBJ2-7
size: .
V: TRBV7-6
D: .
CDR3: CASSLQVGSYEQYF
DNA: TGTGCCAGCAGCCTACAGGTGGGCAGCTACGAGCAGTACTTC

J: TRBJ1-2
size: .
V: TRBV7-9
D: .
CDR3: CASSSTGISGYTF
DNA: TGTGCCAGCAGTTCTACCGGTATTTCTGGCTACACCTTC

J: TRBJ1-1
size: .
V: TRBV5-1
D: .
CDR3: CASSGQGVNTEAFF
DNA: TGCGCCAGCAGCGGCCAAGGGGTCAACACTGAAGCTTTCTTT

J: TRBJ2-7
size: .
V: TRBV5-1
D: TRBD1
CDR3: CASSSTGGAFYEQYF
DNA: TGCGCCAGCAGCTCCACAGGGGGCGCCTTCTACGAGCAGTACTTC

J: TRBJ1-3
size: .
V: TRBV21-1
D: .
CDR3: CARRDRVSSRGSGNTIYF
DNA: TGTGCCAGGCGGGACAGGGTTTCATCTCGGGGCTCAGGAAACACCATATATTTT

J: TRBJ2-2
size: .
V: TRBV10-3
D: .
CDR3: CAISESRDTGELFF
DNA: TGTGCCATCAGTGAGTCCCGGGACACCGGGGAGCTGTTTTTT

J: TRBJ1-2
size: .
V: TRBV19
D: .
CDR3: CASSQANYGYTF
DNA: TGTGCCAGTAGTCAAGCTAACTATGGCTACACCTTC

J: TRBJ2-5
size: .
V: TRBV7-2
D: .
CDR3: CASSSRVQETQYF
DNA: TGTGCCAGCAGCTCCAGGGTCCAAGAGACCCAGTACTTC

J: TRBJ1-6
size: .
V: TRBV30
D: .
CDR3: CAWTEYNSPLHF
DNA: TGTGCCTGGACAGAATATAATTCACCCCTCCACTTT

J: TRBJ2-5
size: .
V: TRBV2
D: .
CDR3: CASSEGLRSETQYF
DNA: TGTGCCAGCAGTGAAGGGTTGCGATCGGAGACCCAGTACTTC

J: TRBJ1-2
size: .
V: TRBV14
D: .
CDR3: CASSRLEQNYGYTF
DNA: TGTGCCAGCAGCCGTTTAGAGCAGAACTATGGCTACACCTTC

J: TRBJ2-3
size: .
V: TRBV5-1
D: .
CDR3: CASSPDRITDTQYF
DNA: TGCGCCAGCAGCCCGGACAGAATCACAGATACGCAGTATTTT

J: TRBJ2-7
size: once
V: TRBV28
D: TRBD1
CDR3: CASSLQGEQYF
DNA: TGTGCCAGCAGTCTACAGGGGGAGCAGTACTTC

J: TRBJ2-2
size: .
V: TRBV4-2
D: .
CDR3: CASSQVPYGGNTGELFF
DNA: TGTGCCAGCAGCCAAGTTCCCTACGGGGGGAACACCGGGGAGCTGTTTTTT

J: TRBJ1-1
size: .
V: TRBV11-3
D: .
CDR3: CASSLAGRATEAFF
DNA: TGTGCCAGCAGCTTAGCGGGCAGGGCTACTGAAGCTTTCTTT

J: TRBJ1-1
size: .
V: TRBV5-1
D: TRBD1
CDR3: CASSPGDRDLPEAFF
DNA: TGCGCCAGCAGCCCAGGGGACAGGGACCTTCCTGAAGCTTTCTTT

J: TRBJ1-1
size: .
V: TRBV9
D: .
CDR3: CASSVLSGNTEAFF
DNA: TGTGCCAGCAGCGTACTCAGTGGGAACACTGAAGCTTTCTTT

J: TRBJ1-5
size: .
V: TRBV19
D: TRBD1
CDR3: CASSLVGDSRYSNQPQHF
DNA: TGTGCCAGTAGCCTCGTTGGGGACAGCAGATATAGCAATCAGCCCCAGCATTTT

J: TRBJ1-1
size: few
V: TRBV19
D: .
CDR3: CASSVRVDTEAFF
DNA: TGTGCCAGTAGTGTCCGGGTGGACACTGAAGCTTTCTTT

J: TRBJ1-2
size: once
V: TRBV4-1
D: .
CDR3: CASSQDSRQPLGYGYTF
DNA: TGCGCCAGCAGCCAAGATTCCCGACAGCCCCTTGGGTATGGCTACACCTTC

J: TRBJ2-1
size: once
V: TRBV29-1
D: .
CDR3: CSVEVGGWLNYNEQFF
DNA: TGCAGCGTTGAAGTAGGAGGTTGGCTCAACTACAATGAGCAGTTCTTC

J: TRBJ2-3
size: .
V: TRBV7-2
D: .
CDR3: CASSSWGSTDTQYF
DNA: TGTGCCAGCAGCTCCTGGGGGAGCACAGATACGCAGTATTTT

J: TRBJ2-7
size: .
V: TRBV5-8
D: .
CDR3: CASSPRARYEQYF
DNA: TGTGCCAGCAGCCCCCGCGCACGCTACGAGCAGTACTTC

J: TRBJ2-5
size: .
V: TRBV27
D: TRBD2
CDR3: CASSSTKLLAGVQETQYF
DNA: TGTGCCAGCAGTTCCACAAAATTACTAGCGGGAGTCCAAGAGACCCAGTACTTC

J: TRBJ1-1
size: few
V: TRBV30
D: .
CDR3: CAWSTLDTEAFF
DNA: TGTGCCTGGAGTACCTTGGACACTGAAGCTTTCTTT

J: TRBJ2-3
size: .
V: TRBV5-6
D: .
CDR3: CASSLAPTGEDTQYF
DNA: TGTGCCAGCAGCTTGGCCCCCACAGGTGAAGATACGCAGTATTTT

J: TRBJ2-3
size: .
V: TRBV19
D: .
CDR3: CASSPQTGLAQYF
DNA: TGTGCCAGTAGTCCGCAAACAGGGTTGGCGCAGTATTTT

J: TRBJ2-3
size: .
V: TRBV7-9
D: TRBD1
CDR3: CASSLEADRAWEDTQYF
DNA: TGTGCCAGCAGCTTAGAGGCGGACAGGGCGTGGGAAGATACGCAGTATTTT

J: TRBJ1-1
size: .
V: TRBV6-6
D: .
CDR3: CASRRTDSLNTEAFF
DNA: TGTGCCAGCAGACGAACGGACAGCTTGAACACTGAAGCTTTCTTT

J: TRBJ2-2
size: .
V: TRBV19
D: .
CDR3: CASSIDRRPNTGELFF
DNA: TGTGCCAGTAGTATAGATAGGAGGCCGAACACCGGGGAGCTGTTTTTT

J: TRBJ2-3
size: .
V: TRBV5-1
D: TRBD1
CDR3: CASSLTGGPDTQYF
DNA: TGCGCCAGCAGCTTAACAGGGGGACCAGATACGCAGTATTTT

J: TRBJ2-2
size: .
V: TRBV5-1
D: .
CDR3: CASSLALGSGELFF
DNA: TGCGCCAGCAGCTTGGCCCTGGGGTCCGGGGAGCTGTTTTTT

J: TRBJ2-7
size: .
V: TRBV5-1
D: .
CDR3: CASRKQGGGAYEQYF
DNA: TGCGCCAGCCGAAAACAGGGAGGAGGCGCCTACGAGCAGTACTTC

J: TRBJ2-3
size: .
V: TRBV7-6
D: TRBD2
CDR3: CASTQAGGPSDTQYF
DNA: TGTGCCAGCACCCAAGCGGGAGGGCCCTCAGATACGCAGTATTTT

J: TRBJ2-1
size: .
V: TRBV28
D: TRBD1
CDR3: CASSLLPGQGSYNEQFF
DNA: TGTGCCAGCAGTTTGCTCCCGGGACAGGGGTCCTACAATGAGCAGTTCTTC

J: TRBJ2-7
size: .
V: TRBV28
D: TRBD2
CDR3: CASSLAGGPIYEQYF
DNA: TGTGCCAGCAGTTTAGCGGGAGGCCCCATCTACGAGCAGTACTTC

J: TRBJ2-1
size: .
V: TRBV7-9
D: TRBD2
CDR3: CASILAGSGSEQFF
DNA: TGTGCCAGCATTTTAGCGGGTTCTGGTAGTGAGCAGTTCTTC

J: TRBJ2-7
size: .
V: TRBV11-1
D: TRBD2
CDR3: CASSRRGLAGGPVTGEQYF
DNA: TGTGCCAGCAGCCGGAGGGGACTAGCGGGAGGGCCGGTTACCGGCGAGCAGTACTTC

J: TRBJ1-5
size: .
V: TRBV7-8
D: .
CDR3: CASSGTTGVPPSNQPQHF
DNA: TGTGCCAGCAGCGGGACGACAGGCGTACCCCCTAGCAATCAGCCCCAGCATTTT

J: TRBJ1-2
size: .
V: TRBV9
D: .
CDR3: CASSVEFDGGYTF
DNA: TGTGCCAGCAGCGTAGAATTCGACGGTGGCTACACCTTC

J: TRBJ2-5
size: once
V: TRBV4-3
D: TRBD2
CDR3: CASRPGLAPVGTQYF
DNA: TGCGCCAGCAGACCGGGACTAGCGCCAGTAGGGACCCAGTACTTC

J: TRBJ1-1
size: .
V: TRBV5-1
D: TRBD1
CDR3: CASSPDRALGTEAFF
DNA: TGCGCCAGCAGCCCAGACAGGGCGCTGGGGACTGAAGCTTTCTTT

J: TRBJ2-3
size: .
V: TRBV7-2
D: TRBD2
CDR3: CASSPLGGTDTQYF
DNA: TGTGCCAGCAGCCCTTTGGGGGGGACAGATACGCAGTATTTT